The clone carrying this TCR beta chain was recorded only once. The CDR3 spans 14 residues. Per the germline V gene, CDR1 is MNHNS and CDR2 is SASEGT. V lost 3 bases and J 1 base, leaving 8 bases between the germline ends. Sequenced by immunoSEQ multiplex PCR; TCRdb stores in-frame clones only, minus some. Among roughly 90,000 clones listed, 87% were seen once. This sample was included in a study of OX40 agonist ivuxolimab in advanced cancers. The sample here was CD4+ or CD8+ T cells sorted from blood, taken in a trial of the OX40 agonist ivuxolimab. This sequence was found in an adult with an advanced solid tumor such as melanoma, head and neck, liver or kidney cancer. This chain links TRBV6-1 with TRBJ2-3; D ambiguous. CDR3 DNA: TGTGCCAGCAGTGAGGGTAGGGGCACAGATACGCAGTATTTT. Translated: CASSEGRGTDTQYF.